This record concerns one TCR beta chain sequence. The antigen is undetermined. The sample belongs to a study of cytomegalovirus exposure and HLA in healthy donors. About the research overall: There were more than 350 genotyped donors. Of these, about 80% fell in the genetic ancestry cluster associated with self-reported Caucasian donors. Regarding the study as a whole: The study found most TCR sequences rare, yet found some public TCRs in many donors. Associated with cytomegalovirus, according to the listing, were 150 to 200 TCR beta chains.

This PCR relied on a set of 60 Vbeta primers and 13 Jbeta primers. The data were produced by immunoSEQ multiplex PCR, yet TCRdb's version contains in-frame clones alone and is incomplete. The data show under 150,000 clones, around 78% seen once. This CDR3 has 13 residues. Trimming cost V 4 bases and J 7 bases; bases outside gene matches: 8. CDR1 and CDR2 (germline): GTSNPN, SVGIG (reference sequence). The origin of this receptor is a woman in her 50s in good health and CMV-seronegative. Sequencing was performed on PBMCs. This sequence joins TRBV30 and TRBJ1-1; TRBD1 agrees at 8 bases. CDR3 bases: TGTGCCTGGAAGGTACAGGGGGAATTTGAAGCTTTCTTT. It specifies CAWKVQGEFEAFF.